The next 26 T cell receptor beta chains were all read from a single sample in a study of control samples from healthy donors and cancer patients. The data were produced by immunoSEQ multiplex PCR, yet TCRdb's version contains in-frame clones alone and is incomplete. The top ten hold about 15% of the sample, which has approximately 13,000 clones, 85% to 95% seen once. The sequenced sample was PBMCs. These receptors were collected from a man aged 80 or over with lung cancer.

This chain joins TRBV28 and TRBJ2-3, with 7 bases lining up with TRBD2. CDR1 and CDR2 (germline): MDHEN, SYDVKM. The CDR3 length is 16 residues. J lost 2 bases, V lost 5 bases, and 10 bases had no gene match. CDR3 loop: CASSPPSGAFTDTQYF. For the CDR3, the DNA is TGTGCCAGCAGTCCCCCAAGCGGGGCCTTCACAGATACGCAGTATTTT.

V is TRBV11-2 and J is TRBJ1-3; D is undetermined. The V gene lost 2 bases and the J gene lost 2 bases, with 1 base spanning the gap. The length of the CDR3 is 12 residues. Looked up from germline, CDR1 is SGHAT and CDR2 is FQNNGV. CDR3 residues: CASSLTGNTIYF. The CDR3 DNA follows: TGTGCCAGCAGCTTAACTGGAAACACCATATATTTT.

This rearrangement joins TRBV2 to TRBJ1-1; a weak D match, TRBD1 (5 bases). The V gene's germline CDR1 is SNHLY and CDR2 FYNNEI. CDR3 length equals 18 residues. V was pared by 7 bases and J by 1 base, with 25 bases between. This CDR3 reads CASKAGLFYRGTNTEAFF. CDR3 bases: TGTGCCAGCAAAGCGGGTCTTTTTTATCGGGGGACGAACACTGAAGCTTTCTTT.

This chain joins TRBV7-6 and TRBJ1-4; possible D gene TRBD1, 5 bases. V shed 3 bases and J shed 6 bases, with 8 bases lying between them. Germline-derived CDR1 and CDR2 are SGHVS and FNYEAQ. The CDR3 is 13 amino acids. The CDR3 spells CASSFKQDEKLFF. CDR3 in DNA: TGTGCCAGCAGCTTTAAACAGGATGAAAAACTGTTTTTT.

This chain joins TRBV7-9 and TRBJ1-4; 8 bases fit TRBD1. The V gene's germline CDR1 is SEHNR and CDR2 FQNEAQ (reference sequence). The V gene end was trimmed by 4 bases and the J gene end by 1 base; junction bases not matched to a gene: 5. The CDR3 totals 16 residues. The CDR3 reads CASSSGGGGTNEKLFF. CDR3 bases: TGTGCCAGCAGCTCAGGGGGCGGTGGAACTAATGAAAAACTGTTTTTT.

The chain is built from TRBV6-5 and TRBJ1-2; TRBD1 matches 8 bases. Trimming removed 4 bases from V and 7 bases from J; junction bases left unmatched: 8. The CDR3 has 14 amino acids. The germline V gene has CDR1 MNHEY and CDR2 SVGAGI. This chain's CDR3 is CASSFQGQVGGYTF. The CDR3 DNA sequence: TGTGCCAGCAGTTTCCAGGGACAGGTCGGTGGCTACACCTTC.

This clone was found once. The CDR3 protein is CASSLHWGQGYGGELFF. The CDR3 DNA reads TGTGCCAGCAGCTTACATTGGGGACAGGGGTACGGCGGGGAGCTGTTTTTT. The chain joins TRBV7-9 to TRBJ2-2; 10 bases map to TRBD1. The CDR3 has 17 residues. CDR1 and CDR2 from the germline V gene are SEHNR and FQNEAQ (reference sequence). V shed 2 bases, J shed 7 bases, and the junction held 10 bases outside the gene matches. Filled out from reference TRBV7-9 and TRBJ2-2, the complete variable domain reads DTGVSQNPRHKITKRGQNVTFRCDPISEHNRLYWYRQTLGQGPEFLTYFQNEAQLEKSRLLSDRFSAERPKGSFSTLEIQRTEQGDSAMYLCASSLHWGQGYGGELFFGEGSRLTVL.

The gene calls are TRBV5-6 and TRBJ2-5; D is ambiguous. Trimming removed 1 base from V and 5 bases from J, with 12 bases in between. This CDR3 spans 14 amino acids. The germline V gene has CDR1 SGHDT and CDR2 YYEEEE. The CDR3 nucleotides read TGTGCCAGCAGCTTGCGATCGTCGCGGGAGACCCAGTACTTC. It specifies CASSLRSSRETQYF.

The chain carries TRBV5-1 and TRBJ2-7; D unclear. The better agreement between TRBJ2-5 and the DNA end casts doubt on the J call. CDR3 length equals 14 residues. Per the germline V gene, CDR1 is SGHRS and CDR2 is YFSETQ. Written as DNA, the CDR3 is TGCGCCAGCAGCTTGAACGGAAACCAAGAGACCCAGTACTTC. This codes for CASSLNGNQETQYF.

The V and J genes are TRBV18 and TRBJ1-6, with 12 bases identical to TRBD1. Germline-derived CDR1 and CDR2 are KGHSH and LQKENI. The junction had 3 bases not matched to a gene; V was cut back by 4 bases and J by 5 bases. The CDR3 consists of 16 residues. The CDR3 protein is CASSQGQGANNSPLHF. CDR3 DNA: TGTGCCAGCTCACAGGGACAGGGGGCGAATAATTCACCCCTCCACTTT.

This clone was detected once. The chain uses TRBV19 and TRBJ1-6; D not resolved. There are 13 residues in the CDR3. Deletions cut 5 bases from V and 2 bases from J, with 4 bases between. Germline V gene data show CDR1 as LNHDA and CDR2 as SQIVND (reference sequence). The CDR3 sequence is CASSVAYNSPLHF. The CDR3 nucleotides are TGTGCCAGTAGTGTGGCCTATAATTCACCCCTCCACTTT.

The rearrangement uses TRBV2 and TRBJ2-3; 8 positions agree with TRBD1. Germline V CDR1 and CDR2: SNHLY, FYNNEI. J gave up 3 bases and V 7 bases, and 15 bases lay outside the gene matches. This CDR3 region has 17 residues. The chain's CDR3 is CASTRGPRQGATDTQYF. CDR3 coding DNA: TGTGCCAGCACCAGGGGCCCGAGGCAGGGGGCAACAGATACGCAGTATTTT.

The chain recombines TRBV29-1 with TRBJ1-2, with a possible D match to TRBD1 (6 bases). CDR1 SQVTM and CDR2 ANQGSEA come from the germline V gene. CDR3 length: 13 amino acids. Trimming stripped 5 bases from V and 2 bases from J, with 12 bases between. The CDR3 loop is CSVWTAENYGYTF. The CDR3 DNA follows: TGCAGCGTTTGGACAGCCGAAAACTATGGCTACACCTTC.

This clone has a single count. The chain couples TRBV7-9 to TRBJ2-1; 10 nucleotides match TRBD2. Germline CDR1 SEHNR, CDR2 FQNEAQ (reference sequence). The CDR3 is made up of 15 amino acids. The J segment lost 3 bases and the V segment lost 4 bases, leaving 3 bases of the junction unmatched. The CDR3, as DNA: TGTGCCAGCAGCTCACGGACTAGCGGCTACAATGAGCAGTTCTTC. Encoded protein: CASSSRTSGYNEQFF.

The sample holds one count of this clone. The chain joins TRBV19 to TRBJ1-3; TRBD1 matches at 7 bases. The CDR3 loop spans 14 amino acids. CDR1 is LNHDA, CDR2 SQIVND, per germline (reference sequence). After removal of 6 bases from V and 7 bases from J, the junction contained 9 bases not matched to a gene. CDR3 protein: CASSSNRGTNTIYF. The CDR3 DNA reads TGTGCCAGTAGCAGTAACAGGGGTACCAACACCATATATTTT.

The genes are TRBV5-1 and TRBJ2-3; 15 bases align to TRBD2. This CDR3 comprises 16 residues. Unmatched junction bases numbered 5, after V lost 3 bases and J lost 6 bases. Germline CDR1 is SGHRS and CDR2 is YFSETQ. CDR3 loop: CASSSGTSGGLDTQYF. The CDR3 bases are TGCGCCAGCAGCTCCGGGACTAGCGGGGGGCTGGATACGCAGTATTTT.

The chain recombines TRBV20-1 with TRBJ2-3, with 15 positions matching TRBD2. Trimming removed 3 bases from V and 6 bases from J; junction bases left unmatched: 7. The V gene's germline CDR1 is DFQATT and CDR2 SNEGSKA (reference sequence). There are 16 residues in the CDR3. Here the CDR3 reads CSASRTSGGAGDTQYF. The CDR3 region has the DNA TGCAGTGCTAGTCGGACTAGCGGGGGGGCCGGGGATACGCAGTATTTT.

CDR3 DNA: TGTGCCAGCAGCCCCGGGACAGGGGTTAATCAGCCCCAGCATTTT. The encoded protein is CASSPGTGVNQPQHF. The chain combines TRBV7-9 with TRBJ1-5, with TRBD1 matching over 10 bases. Unmatched junction bases numbered 5, after V lost 5 bases and J lost 4 bases. CDR1 SEHNR and CDR2 FQNEAQ come from the germline V gene (reference sequence). The CDR3 totals 15 residues.

CDR3 coding DNA: TGCGCCAGCAGCCAAGTGGCGGGGGGTTTGGGGTATGAGCAGTTCTTC. Protein product: CASSQVAGGLGYEQFF. The V call is TRBV4-1, the J call TRBJ2-1, with TRBD2 identical over 8 bases. This CDR3 has 16 amino acids. V was pared by 1 base and J by 8 bases, with 10 bases of the junction left unmatched. The germline gives CDR1 MGHRA, CDR2 YSYEKL.

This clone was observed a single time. Written as DNA, the CDR3 is TGTGCCAGCAGCTTAGATCGGGAAGAGACCCAGTACTTC. Protein: CASSLDREETQYF. V gene TRBV11-2 combines with J gene TRBJ2-5; D is unresolved. Germline CDR1 and CDR2: SGHAT and FQNNGV. The CDR3 is 13 residues long. V was shortened by 0 bases and J by 3 bases, with 5 bases between the two germline ends. The variable domain in full, completed from reference TRBV11-2 and TRBJ2-5, reads EAGVAQSPRYKIIEKRQSVAFWCNPISGHATLYWYQQILGQGPKLLIQFQNNGVVDDSQLPKDRFSAERLKGVDSTLKIQPAKLEDSAVYLCASSLDREETQYFGPGTRLLVL.

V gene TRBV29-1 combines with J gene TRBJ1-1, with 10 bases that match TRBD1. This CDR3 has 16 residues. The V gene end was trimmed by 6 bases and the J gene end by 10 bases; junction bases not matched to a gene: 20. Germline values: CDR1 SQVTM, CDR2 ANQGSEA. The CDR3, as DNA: TGCAGCGTCACGGAAACCGGGACAGGGGCCGGACGGGGAGCTTTCTTT. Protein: CSVTETGTGAGRGAFF.

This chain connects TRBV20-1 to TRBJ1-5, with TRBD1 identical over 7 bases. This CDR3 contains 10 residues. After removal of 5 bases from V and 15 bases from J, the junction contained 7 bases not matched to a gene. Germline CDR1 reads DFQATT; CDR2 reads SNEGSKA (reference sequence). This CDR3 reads CSAGGRGRHF. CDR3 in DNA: TGCAGTGCTGGGGGTAGGGGGCGGCATTTT.

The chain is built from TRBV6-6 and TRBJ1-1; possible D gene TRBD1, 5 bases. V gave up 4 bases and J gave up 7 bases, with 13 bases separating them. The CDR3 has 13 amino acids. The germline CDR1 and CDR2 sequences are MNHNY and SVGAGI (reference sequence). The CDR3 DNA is TGTGCCAGCAGTTTCCTCGGACAAAGTGAAGCTTTCTTT. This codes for CASSFLGQSEAFF.

CDR3 protein: CASSFKVAGVYEKLFF. CDR3 bases: TGTGCCAGCAGCTTTAAGGTTGCTGGGGTTTATGAAAAACTGTTTTTT. The chain uses TRBV5-6 and TRBJ1-4; D is ambiguous. Per the germline V gene, CDR1 is SGHDT and CDR2 is YYEEEE. The CDR3 is 16 amino acids. V shed 2 bases and J shed 6 bases, with 17 bases lying between them.

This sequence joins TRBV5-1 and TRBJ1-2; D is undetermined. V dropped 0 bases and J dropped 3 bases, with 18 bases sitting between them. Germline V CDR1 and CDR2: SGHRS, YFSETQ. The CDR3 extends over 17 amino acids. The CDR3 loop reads CASSLAGTVSHHYGYTF. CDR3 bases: TGCGCCAGCAGCTTGGCCGGTACGGTATCCCACCACTATGGCTACACCTTC.

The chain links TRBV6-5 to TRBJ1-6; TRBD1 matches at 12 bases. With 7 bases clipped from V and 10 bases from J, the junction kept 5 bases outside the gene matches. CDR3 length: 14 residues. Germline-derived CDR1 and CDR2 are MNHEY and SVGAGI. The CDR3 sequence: CASTAGQGASPLHF. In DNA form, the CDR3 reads TGTGCCAGCACCGCGGGACAGGGGGCCTCACCCCTCCACTTT.